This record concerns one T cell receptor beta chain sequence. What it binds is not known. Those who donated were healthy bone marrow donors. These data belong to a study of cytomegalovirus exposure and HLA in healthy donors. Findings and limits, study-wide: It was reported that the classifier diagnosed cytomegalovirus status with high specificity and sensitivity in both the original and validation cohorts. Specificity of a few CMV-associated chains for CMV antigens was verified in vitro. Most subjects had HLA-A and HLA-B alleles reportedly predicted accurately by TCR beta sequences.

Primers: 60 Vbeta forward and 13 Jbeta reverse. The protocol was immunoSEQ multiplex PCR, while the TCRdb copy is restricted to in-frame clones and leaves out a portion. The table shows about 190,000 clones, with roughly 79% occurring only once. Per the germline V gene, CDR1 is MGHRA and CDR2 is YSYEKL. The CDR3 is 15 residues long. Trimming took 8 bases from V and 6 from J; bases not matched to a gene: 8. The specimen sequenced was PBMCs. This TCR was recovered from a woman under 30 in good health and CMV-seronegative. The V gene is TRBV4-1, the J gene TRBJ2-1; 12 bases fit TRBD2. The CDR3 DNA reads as TGCGCCAGCGGCACGACTAGCGGGAGTCTCAATGAGCAGTTCTTC. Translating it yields CASGTTSGSLNEQFF.